Shown below are 11 T cell receptor beta chains from a single sample sequenced in a study of vaccination effects on CD4 cells after COVID-19. CD4+ T cell isolation took place after approximately 11 days of culture. For these TCRs, the target antigens are not known. The repertoire was sequenced with immunoSEQ multiplex PCR; TCRdb's copy has only in-frame clones and lacks some. The sample has roughly 48,000 clones, 67% seen once; the top ten hold roughly 5.5%. The sample here was CD4+ T cells from PBMCs cultured without peptide, taken before COVID-19 vaccination. The receptors were sampled from a human donor who received a COVID-19 vaccine.

This clone occurred once. The V gene is TRBV11-2, the J gene TRBJ2-1, with 11 bases aligning to TRBD2. The CDR3 covers 16 residues. V shed 5 bases, J shed 3 bases, and the junction held 6 bases outside the gene matches. The germline V gene encodes CDR1 SGHAT and CDR2 FQNNGV. The DNA of the CDR3 is TGTGCCAGCAGCAGTCTAGCGGGGGGTTACTACAATGAGCAGTTCTTC. Protein sequence: CASSSLAGGYYNEQFF.

The chain is built from TRBV6-1 and TRBJ1-2, with 7 bases fitting TRBD1. The V segment lost 1 base and the J segment 8 bases; nucleotides outside the gene matches: 4. The CDR3 has 13 residues. Germline loops: CDR1 MNHNS, CDR2 SASEGT. CDR3 in DNA: TGTGCCAGCAGTGAAGACAGGGGTGTAGGCTACACCTTC. Protein sequence: CASSEDRGVGYTF.

This chain links TRBV6-5 with TRBJ2-2; D ambiguous. The V gene's germline CDR1 is MNHEY and CDR2 SVGAGI. CDR3 length: 13 residues. With 6 bases removed from V and 9 bases from J, the gap between germline ends came to 14 bases. CDR3 sequence: CASSAAGRRELFF. The CDR3 nucleotides are TGTGCCAGCAGCGCCGCCGGGCGCCGGGAGCTGTTTTTT.

This chain uses TRBV7-2 with TRBJ2-3, with TRBD1 identical over 7 bases. With 5 bases clipped from V and 5 bases from J, the junction kept 10 bases outside the gene matches. This CDR3 has 15 amino acids. Germline V gives CDR1 SGHTA, CDR2 FQGNSA. CDR3 sequence (DNA): TGTGCCAGCAGCCCTAGACAGGGATCTAGAGATACGCAGTATTTT. It translates to CASSPRQGSRDTQYF.

The chain couples TRBV3-1 (or the pseudogene TRBV3-2) to TRBJ2-6; D unresolved. The length of the CDR3 is 14 residues. Germline V gives CDR1 LGHDT, CDR2 YNNKEL (reference sequence). V lost 4 bases to trimming and J lost 2 bases, with 6 bases between them. The CDR3 is CASSLRAGANVLTF. As DNA, the CDR3 is TGTGCCAGCAGCCTAAGGGCTGGGGCCAACGTCCTGACTTTC.

CDR3 loop: CASSEKGGGTNEKLFF. The DNA for the CDR3 is TGTGCCAGCAGCGAGAAGGGGGGAGGTACTAATGAAAAACTGTTTTTT. The J gene is TRBJ1-4, the V gene TRBV5-6; D perhaps matches TRBD1 (6 bases). The CDR3 is made up of 16 amino acids. The ends were cut back, 4 bases at V and 2 bases at J, with 15 bases in the middle. The germline V gene has CDR1 SGHDT and CDR2 YYEEEE.

This clone was seen a handful of times. V usage is TRBV10-2 and J usage is TRBJ1-2, with 12 bases aligning to TRBD1. Trimming at V came to 6 bases and at J to 8 bases, leaving 4 bases not matched to a gene. From germline, CDR1 is WSHSY and CDR2 SAAADI. The CDR3 totals 13 residues. CDR3 sequence: CASRAGQGAGYTF. DNA for the CDR3: TGCGCCAGCAGAGCGGGACAGGGGGCGGGCTACACCTTC.

V gene TRBV7-2 combines with J gene TRBJ2-5; maybe TRBD2 (5 bases). Germline assignment: CDR1 SGHTA and CDR2 FQGNSA. The CDR3 is 13 amino acids. Trimming removed 1 base at V and 5 bases at J, with 8 bases between. CDR3 bases: TGTGCCAGCAGCTTAGGAGGGTATGAGACCCAGTACTTC. Its protein product is CASSLGGYETQYF.

CDR3 sequence reads: CASSSQAAYGYTF. CDR3 DNA: TGTGCCAGCAGTTCCCAGGCGGCCTATGGCTACACCTTC. This sequence joins TRBV27 and TRBJ1-2; D gene ambiguous. Trimming removed 4 bases from V and 4 bases from J, with 10 bases in between. Germline V lookup: CDR1 MNHEY, CDR2 SMNVEV (reference sequence). The CDR3 is 13 residues long.

The chain couples TRBV5-1 to TRBJ2-1; D is unresolved. V lost 0 bases and J 0 bases, leaving 7 bases between the germline ends. The CDR3 loop spans 15 amino acids. The germline gives CDR1 SGHRS, CDR2 YFSETQ. The CDR3 protein is CASSLGGSSYNEQFF. The CDR3 nucleotides read TGCGCCAGCAGCTTGGGGGGAAGCTCCTACAATGAGCAGTTCTTC.

Only a few counts were recorded for this clone. The V and J genes are TRBV2 and TRBJ1-3, with D possibly matching TRBD1 (5 bases). Germline V CDR1 and CDR2: SNHLY, FYNNEI. Trimming shortened V by 1 base and J by 1 base, and 8 bases separated the two germline ends. This CDR3 comprises 15 residues. The CDR3 region has the DNA TGTGCCAGCAGTGAAGTAGGGGTTTCTGGAAACACCATATATTTT. Encoded protein: CASSEVGVSGNTIYF.